The 24 T cell receptor beta chains reported below all come from one sample, sequenced in a study of blood T cell repertoires in COVID-19. Assay: immunoSEQ multiplex PCR; the TCRdb copy retains only in-frame clones and omits some. The table lists roughly 130,000 clones, approximately 84% of them singletons. Material for sequencing was PBMCs or T cells enriched from blood (not recorded which). These receptors were taken from a woman aged 50 to 60 with acute COVID-19.

The J gene is TRBJ1-1, the V gene TRBV5-1; 7 bases match TRBD1. V lost 7 bases to trimming and J lost 11 bases; unmatched junction nucleotides: 14. Germline loops: CDR1 SGHRS, CDR2 YFSETQ. The CDR3 sequence is 13 residues long. CDR3 nucleotide sequence: TGCGCCAGCTCAAGGGACAGTTTGGAGGGGGCTTTCTTT. Translated, it gives CASSRDSLEGAFF.

The count of this clone is one. The rearrangement joins TRBV30 to TRBJ2-3, with 7 nucleotides matching TRBD2. This CDR3 region has 14 residues. Germline V gene lookup returns CDR1 GTSNPN and CDR2 SVGIG (reference sequence). The CDR3: CAFGGGSVTDTQYF. CDR3 sequence (DNA): TGTGCTTTTGGAGGCGGGAGTGTCACAGATACGCAGTATTTT.

In this sample, this clone turned up a few times. The chain couples TRBV30 to TRBJ2-2; 7 bases fit TRBD2. The CDR3 has 17 amino acids. V lost 4 bases and J lost 4; bases outside the gene matches: 15. CDR1 is GTSNPN, CDR2 SVGIG, per germline (reference sequence). Written as DNA, the CDR3 is TGTGCCTGGATCTATACGGGAGGATTACGCGGCACCGGGGAGCTGTTTTTT. It specifies CAWIYTGGLRGTGELFF.

The chain uses TRBV5-4 and TRBJ2-2; TRBD2 matches 9 bases. The J segment lost 3 bases and the V segment lost 4 bases, leaving 7 bases of the junction unmatched. The CDR3 contains 16 residues. In germline, CDR1 is SGHNT, CDR2 YYREEE (reference sequence). The DNA for the CDR3 is TGTGCCAGCAGCACTTGGGCGGGAGGGGACACCGGGGAGCTGTTTTTT. This translates into CASSTWAGGDTGELFF.

The chain carries TRBV9 and TRBJ2-5; 7 bases are shared with TRBD2. V dropped 4 bases and J dropped 0; count of bases not matched to a gene: 9. Germline CDR1 and CDR2: SGDLS and YYNGEE. The CDR3 extends over 16 amino acids. CDR3 nucleotides: TGTGCCAGCAGCCCCTCAACTAGCGTGAACCAAGAGACCCAGTACTTC. Its translation is CASSPSTSVNQETQYF.

This clone was seen many times. The CDR3 DNA is TGTGCCTGGAGTAGCAGGCACTCACCCCTCCACTTT. Its translation: CAWSSRHSPLHF. The chain uses TRBV30 and TRBJ1-6; no definite D call. Per germline, CDR1 GTSNPN and CDR2 SVGIG (reference sequence). Trimming took off 2 bases at V and 10 bases at J, with 9 bases between the two ends. There are 12 residues in the CDR3.

This chain uses TRBV7-2 with TRBJ2-2, with 8 bases that match TRBD2. The V and J ends lost 8 bases and 1 base, in that order; junction bases with no gene match: 3. Germline V lookup: CDR1 SGHTA, CDR2 FQGNSA. The CDR3 is made up of 14 amino acids. CDR3 region: CASGGRWNTGELFF. CDR3 nucleotide sequence: TGTGCCAGCGGCGGGAGGTGGAACACCGGGGAGCTGTTTTTT.

CDR3 in DNA: TGTGCCAGCAGTGACTTCTATCGGACAGGGGGCAAGTCTGAGCAGTACTTC. It is translated as CASSDFYRTGGKSEQYF. The chain is built from TRBV6-1 and TRBJ2-7; 11 bases match TRBD1. V dropped 3 bases and J dropped 7; count of bases not matched to a gene: 14. The CDR3 is 17 residues long. CDR1 and CDR2 (germline): MNHNS, SASEGT.

V is TRBV12-3 or TRBV12-4 and J is TRBJ1-1, with D tentatively TRBD1 (5 bases). This CDR3 is built from 13 residues. Trimming pared 2 bases from V and 3 bases from J, leaving 7 bases between. CDR3 DNA sequence: TGTGCCAGCAGTTTATGGGGGGACACTGAAGCTTTCTTT. It yields the protein CASSLWGDTEAFF.

This rearrangement joins TRBV7-7 to TRBJ2-5; the D is unclear. V was trimmed by 1 base and J by 2 bases, leaving 8 bases between them. Germline V gene lookup returns CDR1 SSHAT and CDR2 FNYEAQ (reference sequence). The length of the CDR3 is 14 residues. The CDR3 is CASSLGGEQETQYF. In nucleotides, the CDR3 is TGTGCCAGCAGCTTAGGTGGAGAACAAGAGACCCAGTACTTC.

The chain couples TRBV19 to TRBJ1-5; D gene unclear. Per germline, CDR1 LNHDA and CDR2 SQIVND (reference sequence). The CDR3 length is 13 residues. V gave up 6 bases and J gave up 9 bases, with 15 bases separating them. The chain's CDR3 is CASSDKANRPQHF. Here the CDR3 DNA reads TGTGCCAGTAGCGACAAGGCGAATAGGCCCCAGCATTTT. Combining the CDR3 with reference TRBV19 and TRBJ1-5 gives the whole variable domain DGGITQSPKYLFRKEGQNVTLSCEQNLNHDAMYWYRQDPGQGLRLIYYSQIVNDFQKGDIAEGYSVSREKKESFPLTVTSAQKNPTAFYLCASSDKANRPQHFGDGTRLSIL.

In this sample, this clone turned up a few times. The genes are TRBV5-6 and TRBJ2-7, with a possible D match to TRBD1 (6 bases). V was clipped by 0 bases and J by 2 bases, with 15 bases between them. This CDR3 region has 16 residues. Germline V gene sequence: CDR1 SGHDT, CDR2 YYEEEE. DNA for the CDR3: TGTGCCAGCAGCTTGGACCGGCCAGGGGTGGCCTACGAGCAGTACTTC. It is translated as CASSLDRPGVAYEQYF.

The V call is TRBV19, the J call TRBJ1-5, with D unresolved. This CDR3 has 17 amino acids. The V gene's germline CDR1 is LNHDA and CDR2 SQIVND (reference sequence). V was cut by 3 bases and J by 2 bases, with 17 bases left in between. This CDR3 is CASSIRGLGRRNQPQHF. The CDR3 DNA sequence: TGTGCCAGTAGTATTAGAGGGTTGGGCAGGCGCAATCAGCCCCAGCATTTT. Using reference TRBV19 and TRBJ1-5 for the parts outside the CDR3, the full variable domain is DGGITQSPKYLFRKEGQNVTLSCEQNLNHDAMYWYRQDPGQGLRLIYYSQIVNDFQKGDIAEGYSVSREKKESFPLTVTSAQKNPTAFYLCASSIRGLGRRNQPQHFGDGTRLSIL.

V gene TRBV10-2 combines with J gene TRBJ2-2; D may be TRBD2 (5 bases). Germline V gives CDR1 WSHSY, CDR2 SAAADI. V was pared by 4 bases and J by 2 bases, with 11 bases between. The CDR3 is 15 amino acids. Here the CDR3 DNA reads TGCGCCAGCAGTGGGAGCGGCCTAAACACCGGGGAGCTGTTTTTT. Protein sequence: CASSGSGLNTGELFF.

This chain links TRBV3-1 (or the pseudogene TRBV3-2) with TRBJ1-2; 9 bases fit TRBD1. CDR3 size: 15 residues. Germline V gene lookup returns CDR1 LGHDT and CDR2 YNNKEL (reference sequence). Germline trimming cut 7 bases from V and 7 bases from J; bases unmatched to any gene: 13. The CDR3 DNA reads as TGTGCCAGCAACGTGTTCGGGACAGGGTCGGGTGGCTACACCTTC. Amino acids: CASNVFGTGSGGYTF.

The J gene is TRBJ2-1, the V gene TRBV5-1, with a weak D call TRBD2 (6 bases). The V gene lost 0 bases and the J gene lost 8 bases, with 15 bases spanning the gap. Germline V gene lookup returns CDR1 SGHRS and CDR2 YFSETQ. CDR3 size: 15 residues. DNA of the CDR3: TGCGCCAGCAGCTTGGGACTAGGGGCCAACGATGAGCAGTTCTTC. Its translation is CASSLGLGANDEQFF.

The CDR3 is CASSSSYGYTF. CDR3 DNA: TGTGCCAGCAGCTCCAGCTATGGCTACACCTTC. The chain uses TRBV12-3 or TRBV12-4 and TRBJ1-2; D gene unclear. The CDR3 has 11 amino acids. V lost 6 bases to trimming and J lost 4 bases, with 6 bases between them.

The chain joins TRBV6-2 or TRBV6-3 to TRBJ2-2; 8 bases match TRBD2. The CDR3 runs to 16 residues. The V segment lost 3 bases and the J segment 4 bases; nucleotides outside the gene matches: 7. Per germline, CDR1 MNHEY and CDR2 SVGEGT. CDR3: CASSYFSGSATGELFF. CDR3 DNA: TGTGCCAGCAGTTATTTCAGCGGGAGCGCCACCGGGGAGCTGTTTTTT.

The rearrangement links TRBV3-1 (or the pseudogene TRBV3-2) to TRBJ1-2; 8 bases agree with TRBD1. J lost 6 bases, V lost 3 bases, and 6 bases had no gene match. The CDR3 is 14 amino acids. Germline V CDR1 and CDR2: LGHDT, YNNKEL (reference sequence). CDR3: CASSQSQGANGYTF. In DNA, the CDR3 is TGTGCCAGCAGCCAGTCCCAGGGGGCAAATGGCTACACCTTC.

The V gene is TRBV9, the J gene TRBJ1-1, with D maybe TRBD1 (6 bases). Deletions cut 3 bases from V and 1 base from J, with 10 bases between. Germline V gene lookup returns CDR1 SGDLS and CDR2 YYNGEE. The length of the CDR3 is 14 residues. The CDR3 region is CASSGTGTNTEAFF. CDR3 coding DNA: TGTGCCAGCAGCGGCACAGGGACGAACACTGAAGCTTTCTTT.

The chain uses TRBV4-2 and TRBJ2-7, with 7 bases lining up with TRBD2. Germline V gene data show CDR1 as LGHNA and CDR2 as YNFKEQ. The J segment lost 0 bases and the V segment lost 3 bases, leaving 5 bases of the junction unmatched. The CDR3 is 15 residues long. The CDR3 is CASSHLAEDSYEQYF. As DNA, the CDR3 is TGTGCCAGCAGCCACCTAGCGGAGGACTCCTACGAGCAGTACTTC.

The rearrangement joins TRBV6-5 to TRBJ1-5; 7 positions match TRBD1. This CDR3 is 14 amino acids long. V lost 6 bases to trimming and J lost 1 base; unmatched junction nucleotides: 3. CDR1 and CDR2 from the germline V gene are MNHEY and SVGAGI. CDR3 residues: CASSGTASNQPQHF. The CDR3 DNA follows: TGTGCCAGCAGCGGGACAGCAAGCAATCAGCCCCAGCATTTT.

On this clone: Other DNA sequences in the same sample also yield this CDR3. V usage is TRBV5-1 and J usage is TRBJ2-5, with 10 positions matching TRBD1. In germline, CDR1 is SGHRS, CDR2 YFSETQ. This CDR3 is 14 amino acids long. V gave up 4 bases and J gave up 2 bases; unmatched junction bases: 2. The CDR3: CASSPGQGQETQYF. The CDR3 DNA is TGCGCCAGCAGCCCGGGACAGGGGCAAGAGACCCAGTACTTC.

Here the CDR3 reads CASMTGAGGPDIQYF. CDR3 in DNA: TGTGCCAGCATGACGGGGGCGGGAGGGCCGGACATTCAGTACTTC. The V call is TRBV27, the J call TRBJ2-4, with TRBD2 identical over 9 bases. This CDR3 spans 15 amino acids. Trimming took 7 bases from V and 8 from J; bases not matched to a gene: 12. Germline lookup yields CDR1 MNHEY and CDR2 SMNVEV (reference sequence).